This T cell receptor (beta chain) is from a study of blood T cells in healthy people across ages. The study's findings and limits: Long-lived donors exceeded aged donors in naive CD4+ cells and diversity. Naive T cell percentage and TCR beta diversity correlated strongly. Estimated diversity that came from one million T cells was considered an underestimate.

There are 16 residues in the CDR3. V lost 4 bases and J lost 4; bases outside the gene matches: 8. The germline CDR1 and CDR2 sequences are SGDLS and YYNGEE. Of note for this clonotype: Its antigen is not known.

Investigators took roughly 10 milliliters of peripheral blood from every donor. PCR was performed a second time for roughly 7 to 12 cycles using a sample-barcoded 5' primer and a J-beta primer mix. TCRdb ran MiXCR on the 5' RACE reads and lists one entry per CDR3 protein. The top ten clones hold roughly 2% of a sample with 1.5 million to 2 million distinct CDR3 sequences, roughly 50% of them seen once. The sequence came from a middle-aged woman in good health. V gene TRBV9 combines with J gene TRBJ2-3, with 11 bases lining up with TRBD2. The sample consisted of blood. The CDR3 nucleotides read TGTGCCAGCAGCCCCCGACTAGCGGGGTATGCAGATACGCAGTATTTT. Translated: CASSPRLAGYADTQYF.